Presented here are 31 T cell receptor beta chains from one specimen sequenced in a study of T cell repertoires in cytomegalovirus infection. TCRdb reprocessed the reads via MiXCR and lists one record per CDR3 protein. The table includes more than 400,000 distinct CDR3 sequences, more than 20% detected once. The sample consisted of PBMCs. These receptors were collected from a human donor in good health (CMV status not recorded). Some clones in this sample may be carry-over from other donors' samples.

Concerning this clonotype: It may be a read error: a sequence one base away is much more abundant. V usage is TRBV7-2 and J usage is TRBJ1-3, with a possible D match to TRBD1 (5 bases). This CDR3 region has 15 residues. The V gene lost 5 bases and the J gene lost 4 bases, with 15 bases spanning the gap. Germline V gene lookup returns CDR1 SGHTA and CDR2 FQGNSA. This chain's CDR3 is CASSVDNSSGNTIYF. The CDR3 DNA sequence: TGTGCCAGCAGCGTGGACAACTCGTCAGGAAACACCATATATTTT.

This clonotype turned up a few times. The chain's CDR3 is CASTIANEQFF. The CDR3 DNA reads TGTGCCAGCACTATAGCCAATGAGCAGTTCTTC. The V and J genes are TRBV6-1 and TRBJ2-1; D not certain. CDR1 and CDR2 (germline): MNHNS, SASEGT. The CDR3 is made up of 11 amino acids. The V end lost 7 bases, the J end lost 6 bases, and 7 bases lay between the germline ends.

This clonotype was observed once. The chain uses TRBV29-1 and TRBJ2-1; D might be TRBD2 (5 bases). The germline V gene encodes CDR1 SQVTM and CDR2 ANQGSEA. V was shortened by 4 bases and J by 4 bases, with 17 bases between the two germline ends. CDR3 size: 15 residues. The CDR3 is CSVAEGSGPYNEQFF. The CDR3 DNA reads TGCAGCGTTGCTGAGGGTAGTGGGCCGTACAATGAGCAGTTCTTC.

This clonotype was seen many times. DNA of the CDR3: TGTGCCAGCAGACAGACAGGGGGCAATCAGCCCCAGCATTTT. Translating gives CASRQTGGNQPQHF. The gene calls are TRBV7-2 and TRBJ1-5; TRBD1 matches 8 bases. The CDR3 loop spans 14 amino acids. Germline CDR1 reads SGHTA; CDR2 reads FQGNSA. V was clipped by 6 bases and J by 2 bases; unmatched bases: 3.

This clonotype occurred a few times. The chain recombines TRBV6-5 with TRBJ2-4; D is uncertain. The CDR3 totals 15 residues. The germline gives CDR1 MNHEY, CDR2 SVGAGI. Trimming removed 4 bases at V and 3 bases at J, with 13 bases between. CDR3 nucleotides: TGTGCCAGCAGTTCTTCCGTAGGTGGCAAAAACATTCAGTACTTC. Translation: CASSSSVGGKNIQYF.

This clonotype has a handful of counts. The chain carries TRBV4-1 and TRBJ1-4, with 7 bases fitting TRBD1. Germline V gene sequence: CDR1 MGHRA, CDR2 YSYEKL. The CDR3 is 16 residues long. The J segment lost 6 bases and the V segment lost 1 base, leaving 8 bases of the junction unmatched. The CDR3, as DNA: TGCGCCAGCAGCCAAGGGGACAGCCATTCAGATGAAAAACTGTTTTTT. Its translation: CASSQGDSHSDEKLFF.

This chain links TRBV7-2 with TRBJ2-5; D is unclear. CDR1 and CDR2 from the germline V gene are SGHTA and FQGNSA. V lost 5 bases and J 5 bases, leaving 15 bases between the germline ends. This CDR3 is built from 14 residues. In DNA form, the CDR3 reads TGTGCCAGCAGCACATACGACTCCCTGGAGACCCAGTACTTC. Protein: CASSTYDSLETQYF. The variable domain in full, with the rest retrieved from reference TRBV7-2 and TRBJ2-5, is GAGVSQSPSNKVTEKGKDVELRCDPISGHTALYWYRQSLGQGLEFLIYFQGNSAPDKSGLPSDRFSAERTGGSVSTLTIQRTQQEDSAVYLCASSTYDSLETQYFGPGTRLLVL.

This clonotype was detected ten times or more. The genes are TRBV6-6 and TRBJ2-3; possible D gene TRBD2, 6 bases. CDR3 length equals 16 residues. V lost 0 bases, J lost 2 bases, and 12 bases lay in between. Germline-derived CDR1 and CDR2 are MNHNY and SVGAGI (reference sequence). CDR3 residues: CASSYSSGPNTDTQYF. CDR3 nucleotide sequence: TGTGCCAGCAGTTACTCGAGCGGGCCGAACACAGATACGCAGTATTTT.

The table lists this clonotype with a few counts. It is unclear where the CDR3 begins or ends on the DNA, so no DNA is shown, and the CDR3 is as TCRdb lists it. The V call is TRBV12-3 or TRBV12-4, the J call TRBJ1-1; the D segment call TRBD1 is taken from the table without a DNA check. Both ends counted, the CDR3 spans 14 residues. CDR3 sequence: CASSSSSGTVEAFF.

This clonotype appeared many times. V and J are TRBV19 and TRBJ2-2; TRBD1 matches at 7 bases. Germline trimming cut 4 bases from V and 1 base from J; bases unmatched to any gene: 3. From germline, CDR1 is LNHDA and CDR2 SQIVND (reference sequence). The CDR3 runs to 15 residues. The CDR3 region has the DNA TGTGCCAGTAGTAGACAGGGCCTGAACACCGGGGAGCTGTTTTTT. This gives the protein CASSRQGLNTGELFF.

The sample holds a few counts of this clonotype. The chain combines TRBV11-2 with TRBJ2-1, with D possibly matching TRBD2 (5 bases). The CDR3 totals 12 residues. The germline V and J ends were trimmed by 7 bases and 8 bases, with 12 bases remaining between them. Germline V gene data show CDR1 as SGHAT and CDR2 as FQNNGV. The CDR3 reads CASTQQRDEQFF. For the CDR3, the DNA is TGTGCCAGCACTCAACAGAGGGATGAGCAGTTCTTC.

The chain is built from TRBV19 and TRBJ2-2, with 7 bases that match TRBD1. The CDR3 runs to 15 residues. Germline CDR1 reads LNHDA; CDR2 reads SQIVND (reference sequence). The V gene end was trimmed by 3 bases and the J gene end by 6 bases; junction bases not matched to a gene: 7. The CDR3 nucleotides are TGTGCCAGTAGTATGGGCCCCGACAGGGCCGGGGAGCTGTTTTTT. This sequence encodes CASSMGPDRAGELFF.

This chain joins TRBV11-3 and TRBJ1-2; D is undetermined. V lost 1 base to trimming and J lost 2 bases, with 32 bases between them. CDR1 is SGHNT and CDR2 is YENEEA in the germline V gene. The CDR3 is 22 residues long. This CDR3 reads CASSLVGRLVGEEVPQNYGYTF. The CDR3 DNA reads TGTGCCAGCAGCTTAGTAGGGCGGCTGGTCGGGGAAGAAGTGCCCCAGAACTATGGCTACACCTTC.

V usage is TRBV12-3 or TRBV12-4 and J usage is TRBJ2-1, with 9 bases that match TRBD1. The CDR3 consists of 15 residues. The J segment lost 8 bases and the V segment lost 5 bases, leaving 10 bases of the junction unmatched. The CDR3 region has the DNA TGTGCCAGCAGTCCCCCGGGACAGGGTCTCCATGAGCAGTTCTTC. It yields the protein CASSPPGQGLHEQFF.

V and J are TRBV6-2 or TRBV6-3 and TRBJ1-1; D is unresolved. Trimming shortened V by 0 bases and J by 0 bases, and 14 bases separated the two germline ends. In germline, CDR1 is MNHEY, CDR2 SVGEGT. The CDR3 length is 17 residues. The CDR3 protein is CASSYSLVGSLNTEAFF. In DNA form, the CDR3 reads TGTGCCAGCAGTTACTCTTTGGTTGGGAGCTTGAACACTGAAGCTTTCTTT.

This chain joins TRBV20-1 and TRBJ2-3; tentative D call: TRBD1 (6 bases). The CDR3 length is 15 residues. In germline, CDR1 is DFQATT, CDR2 SNEGSKA (reference sequence). Trimming took 4 bases from V and 3 from J, leaving 17 bases between them. CDR3 DNA sequence: TGCAGTGCTATTGGGGGCGGTGCCTTTACAGATACGCAGTATTTT. Amino acid sequence: CSAIGGGAFTDTQYF.

The gene calls are TRBV19 and TRBJ2-7, with D hard to call. Germline CDR1 LNHDA, CDR2 SQIVND (reference sequence). V shed 8 bases and J shed 2 bases, with 7 bases lying between them. CDR3 length: 11 amino acids. CDR3 DNA: TGTGCCAGTGCCAGCGCCTACGAGCAGTACGTC. Protein: CASASAYEQYV.

This clonotype was recorded a few times. The chain joins TRBV30 to TRBJ2-2; D is perhaps TRBD2 (5 bases). Germline loops: CDR1 GTSNPN, CDR2 SVGIG (reference sequence). V shed 0 bases and J shed 5 bases, with 13 bases lying between them. This CDR3 is 15 amino acids long. CDR3 DNA sequence: TGTGCCTGGAGTGTAGGCAGTGGGGAGACCGGGGAGCTGTTTTTT. Translating gives CAWSVGSGETGELFF.

This clonotype was seen more than once but under ten times. The chain links TRBV23-1 to TRBJ2-7; 10 bases match TRBD1. TRBV23-1 is an ORF for which the function is uncertain. Trimming removed 7 bases from V and 5 bases from J; junction bases left unmatched: 8. This CDR3 contains 14 residues. CDR3 coding DNA: TGCGCCAGCACCCGGGGGACAGGGGTCAACGAGCAGTACTTC. The encoded protein is CASTRGTGVNEQYF.

The chain uses TRBV7-2 and TRBJ2-2, with TRBD1 matching over 7 bases. The germline CDR1 and CDR2 sequences are SGHTA and FQGNSA. The V and J ends lost 5 bases and 4 bases, in that order; junction bases with no gene match: 7. This CDR3 is built from 15 residues. The CDR3 sequence is CASSPGQLATGELFF. As DNA, the CDR3 is TGTGCCAGCAGCCCGGGACAGCTGGCCACCGGGGAGCTGTTTTTT.

This clonotype has a handful of counts. This chain links TRBV7-9 with TRBJ1-1; 7 bases agree with TRBD1. Trimming took 3 bases from V and 6 from J; bases not matched to a gene: 1. Germline CDR1 and CDR2: SEHNR and FQNEAQ (reference sequence). CDR3 length: 12 residues. The CDR3 DNA follows: TGTGCCAGCAGCTTCCAGGGGGCTGAAGCTTTCTTT. It yields the protein CASSFQGAEAFF.

This clonotype came up many times. The chain joins TRBV28 to TRBJ2-7; possible D gene TRBD1, 5 bases. The CDR3 contains 14 residues. V shed 5 bases and J shed 0 bases, with 11 bases lying between them. Germline CDR1 is MDHEN and CDR2 is SYDVKM. CDR3 region: CASSLPGSSYEQYF. In nucleotides, the CDR3 is TGTGCCAGCAGTCTACCAGGGTCCTCCTACGAGCAGTACTTC. The variable domain in full, with the rest retrieved from reference TRBV28 and TRBJ2-7, is DVKVTQSSRYLVKRTGEKVFLECVQDMDHENMFWYRQDPGLGLRLIYFSYDVKMKEKGDIPEGYSVSREKKERFSLILESASTNQTSMYLCASSLPGSSYEQYFGPGTRLTVT.

This clonotype was recorded at least ten times. The chain links TRBV7-2 to TRBJ1-2; 8 bases are a match to TRBD1. Germline V CDR1 and CDR2: SGHTA, FQGNSA. V was pared by 5 bases and J by 8 bases, with 7 bases of the junction left unmatched. There are 13 residues in the CDR3. CDR3 in amino acids: CASSLPTGDGYTF. DNA of the CDR3: TGTGCCAGCAGCCTCCCGACAGGGGACGGCTACACCTTC.

The CDR3 DNA reads TGTGCCAGCAGTTACTCAGACTTGGCTCTTGGGGAGACCCAGTACTTC. Protein: CASSYSDLALGETQYF. The chain employs TRBV6-2 or TRBV6-3 and TRBJ2-5; D unresolved. Per germline, CDR1 MNHEY and CDR2 SVGEGT. The CDR3 extends over 16 amino acids. Trimming pared 0 bases from V and 5 bases from J, leaving 16 bases between.

This rearrangement joins TRBV20-1 to TRBJ2-1, with D tentatively TRBD2 (6 bases). CDR1 and CDR2 (germline): DFQATT, SNEGSKA (reference sequence). The CDR3 length is 15 residues. V gave up 2 bases and J gave up 3 bases, with 14 bases separating them. The CDR3: CSARSLGSGYNEQFF. CDR3 sequence (DNA): TGCAGTGCTAGAAGCCTCGGGAGCGGCTACAATGAGCAGTTCTTC.

This chain links TRBV7-2 with TRBJ2-2; D call uncertain. CDR3 length: 14 residues. Per germline, CDR1 SGHTA and CDR2 FQGNSA. Trimming cost V 1 base and J 5 bases, with 8 bases left between them. As DNA, the CDR3 is TGTGCCAGCAGCTTAGAGACTCTAACCGGGGAGCTGTTTTTT. It is translated as CASSLETLTGELFF.

The chain has TRBV4-2 and TRBJ2-7; D remains unclear. This CDR3 is 12 amino acids long. Deletions cut 0 bases from V and 7 bases from J, with 7 bases between. The germline V gene has CDR1 LGHNA and CDR2 YNFKEQ. This CDR3 is CASSQDESEQYF. As DNA, the CDR3 is TGTGCCAGCAGCCAAGATGAAAGTGAGCAGTACTTC.

This chain uses TRBV28 with TRBJ2-7; TRBD1 might be the D (5 bases). Germline lookup yields CDR1 MDHEN and CDR2 SYDVKM. Trimming removed 7 bases from V and 6 bases from J, with 7 bases in between. CDR3 length: 10 amino acids. CDR3 sequence: CASTGLEQYF. As DNA, the CDR3 is TGTGCCAGCACAGGGCTCGAGCAGTACTTC.

This clonotype was observed at least ten times. The chain couples TRBV7-2 to TRBJ2-2; TRBD1 matches at 8 bases. The CDR3 is 14 amino acids. J gave up 1 base and V 11 bases, and 6 bases lay outside the gene matches. Germline CDR1 and CDR2: SGHTA and FQGNSA. The chain's CDR3 is CALGQGRNTGELFF. The CDR3 nucleotides read TGTGCCCTTGGACAGGGAAGGAACACCGGGGAGCTGTTTTTT. The whole variable domain, remainder taken from reference TRBV7-2 and TRBJ2-2, is GAGVSQSPSNKVTEKGKDVELRCDPISGHTALYWYRQSLGQGLEFLIYFQGNSAPDKSGLPSDRFSAERTGGSVSTLTIQRTQQEDSAVYLCALGQGRNTGELFFGEGSRLTVL.

In this sample, this clonotype turned up many times. The V and J genes are TRBV7-9 and TRBJ1-1; D ambiguous. The CDR3 runs to 15 residues. The germline gives CDR1 SEHNR, CDR2 FQNEAQ (reference sequence). Trimming took 2 bases from V and 8 from J, leaving 18 bases between them. For the CDR3, the DNA is TGTGCCAGCAGCTTATTTCCCGTCCACTCGGCGGAAGCTTTCTTT. Protein product: CASSLFPVHSAEAFF.

This clonotype was seen repeatedly, ten times or more. The V call is TRBV19, the J call TRBJ2-1; D assignment may be TRBD1 or TRBD2 (5 bases each). CDR3 length: 14 residues. The V and J ends lost 7 bases and 3 bases respectively, with 13 bases between them. Germline V gene sequence: CDR1 LNHDA, CDR2 SQIVND (reference sequence). CDR3 sequence reads: CASKPWDGYNEQFF. For the CDR3, the DNA is TGTGCCAGTAAGCCGTGGGACGGCTACAATGAGCAGTTCTTC.